This T cell receptor beta chain was identified in a study of cytomegalovirus exposure and HLA in healthy donors. As for this clone: Antigen: not known.

Donors were nominally healthy when sampled, though unrecorded immune exposures were likely. The PCR had 60 Vbeta and 13 Jbeta primers. Assay: immunoSEQ multiplex PCR; the TCRdb copy retains only in-frame clones and omits some. The table shows around 170,000 clones, with about three quarters occurring only once. Points from the study as a whole: The authors later found most CMV-associated TCR beta chains appeared HLA-restricted.

Deletions cut 4 bases from V and 4 bases from J, with 25 bases between. The CDR3 contains 18 residues. In germline, CDR1 is SEHNR, CDR2 FQNEAQ (reference sequence). The clonotype comes from a man between 18 and 35 years old in good health and CMV-seronegative. The V call is TRBV7-9, the J call TRBJ2-5; D not resolved. Sequenced material: PBMCs. CDR3 sequence (DNA): TGTGCCAGCAGCTACCCTCTCCCTGAGTATTCAAAACGAGAGACCCAGTACTTC. Translating it yields CASSYPLPEYSKRETQYF.